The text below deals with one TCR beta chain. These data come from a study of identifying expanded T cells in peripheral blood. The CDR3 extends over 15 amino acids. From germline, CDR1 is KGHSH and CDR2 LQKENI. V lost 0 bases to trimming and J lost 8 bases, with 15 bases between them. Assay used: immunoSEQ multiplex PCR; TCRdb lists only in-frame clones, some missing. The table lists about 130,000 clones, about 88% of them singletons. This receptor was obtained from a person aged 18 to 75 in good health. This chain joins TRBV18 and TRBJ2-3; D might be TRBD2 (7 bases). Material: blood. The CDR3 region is CASSPPIGGGGTQYF. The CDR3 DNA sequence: TGTGCCAGCTCACCACCGATAGGGGGGGGCGGTACGCAGTATTTT.